Listed below are T cell receptor beta chains from one sample, sequenced in a study of blood T cell repertoires in COVID-19. Assay used: immunoSEQ multiplex PCR; TCRdb lists only in-frame clones, some missing. Here the sample spans around 130,000 clones, about 92% being singletons. The specimen was peripheral blood. Source of these receptors: a man aged 50 to 60 with active COVID-19. Each CDR3 is given with its conserved first and last residue. D genes are given only for firm matches.

>TRBJ1-6|TRBD1|TRBV25-1
TGTGCCAGCAGGGGACAGGCAGGGGTCTATAATTCACCCCTCCACTTT
CASRGQAGVYNSPLHF
>TRBJ2-3|TRBD2|TRBV5-5
TGTGCCAGCAGCGTCCGTATCCTAGCGGGTCCCACAGATACGCAGTATTTT
CASSVRILAGPTDTQYF
>TRBJ2-2|TRBD2|TRBV5-5
TGTGCCAGCAGCTGGGCGGGGGGGAACACCGGGGAGCTGTTTTTT
CASSWAGGNTGELFF
>TRBJ1-5|-|TRBV4-1
TGCGCCAGCAGGACACCCGGACACCTTAGCAATCAGCCCCAGCATTTT
CASRTPGHLSNQPQHF
>TRBJ1-3|-|TRBV28
TGTGCCAGCATTGGGGGGGCGCCGGGAAACACCATATATTTT
CASIGGAPGNTIYF
>TRBJ2-5|-|TRBV6-5
TGTGCCAGCACCCGCACTAGGCCAGAGACCCAGTACTTC
CASTRTRPETQYF
>TRBJ1-2|-|TRBV29-1
TGCAGCGTTGGGACAGCCGGCGTCTACACCTTC
CSVGTAGVYTF
>TRBJ2-3|-|TRBV6-2/TRBV6-3
TGTGCCAGCAGTTACTCGAGCCCGGTAGATACGCAGTATTTT
CASSYSSPVDTQYF
>TRBJ1-3|-|TRBV2
TGTGCCAGCAGGGGCCGCCGGGGCTCTGGAAACACCATATATTTT
CASRGRRGSGNTIYF
>TRBJ1-3|-|TRBV5-6
TGTGCCAGCAGCTTGGAGAGCACTCTTGATGGAAACACCATATATTTT
CASSLESTLDGNTIYF
>TRBJ2-5|TRBD2|TRBV24-1
TGTGCCACCAGTGACCGGATAGCGGGTCCGGCGCAAGAGACCCAGTACTTC
CATSDRIAGPAQETQYF
>TRBJ2-2|TRBD2|TRBV2
TGTGCCAGCAGTGATCTGGCAAGCGGGAGCGGTAGCACCGGGGAGCTGTTTTTT
CASSDLASGSGSTGELFF
>TRBJ2-1|TRBD2|TRBV24-1
TGTGCCACCAGTGACCATAGCGGGAGCTCCTACAATGAGCAGTTCTTC
CATSDHSGSSYNEQFF
>TRBJ1-6|-|TRBV7-9
TGTGCCAGCAGCTTAGGGGGGAGGAGCTCCTATAATTCACCCCTCCACTTT
CASSLGGRSSYNSPLHF
>TRBJ1-6|TRBD1|TRBV5-1
TGCGCCAGCAGCTCTGGACAGGGGGCCCGTAATTCACCCCTCCACTTT
CASSSGQGARNSPLHF
>TRBJ2-1|TRBD1|TRBV2
TGTGCCAGCAGCGTACAGGGGGCGTTTGGTAATGAGCAGTTCTTC
CASSVQGAFGNEQFF
>TRBJ1-2|TRBD1|TRBV5-1
TGCGCCAGTAGACAGGGGGCATATGGCTACACCTTC
CASRQGAYGYTF
>TRBJ2-7|-|TRBV12-3/TRBV12-4
TGTGCCAGCAGTTTCGGCGGCTACGAGCAGTACTTC
CASSFGGYEQYF
>TRBJ1-2|-|TRBV7-2
TGTGCCAGCAGCTTAGCGGGCGGGGGAGTAACCTATGGCTACACCTTC
CASSLAGGGVTYGYTF
>TRBJ1-5|-|TRBV5-6
TGTGCCAGCAGCTCCGGTAATCAGCCCCAGCATTTT
CASSSGNQPQHF
>TRBJ2-1|-|TRBV7-2
TGTGCCAGCAGCCCGGGCCGCGGGCCCTACAATGAGCAGTTCTTC
CASSPGRGPYNEQFF
>TRBJ2-1|-|TRBV12-3/TRBV12-4
TGTGCCAGCAGTCCTTCCGAGCTGGAGCAGTTCTTC
CASSPSELEQFF
>TRBJ2-3|TRBD2|TRBV6-6
TGTGCCAGCAGTTCATTAAGCGGGACTAGCACAGATACGCAGTATTTT
CASSSLSGTSTDTQYF
>TRBJ2-1|-|TRBV7-9
TGTGCCGGCAGCCGCCTAGGACAGACCCATGAGCAGTTCTTC
CAGSRLGQTHEQFF
>TRBJ1-3|-|TRBV5-6
TGTGCCACCGCCGTTCGGTGGGGAAACACCATATATTTT
CATAVRWGNTIYF
>TRBJ2-3|-|TRBV19
TGTGCCAGTAGTATAGGAGGGCACTACACAGATACGCAGTATTTT
CASSIGGHYTDTQYF
>TRBJ1-5|-|TRBV5-5
TGTGCCAGCAGCTTGAGTCGGGAACAGCCCCAGCATTTT
CASSLSREQPQHF
>TRBJ2-1|TRBD2|TRBV4-2
TGTGCCAGCAGCCAAGATTTTGGCGGGAGAAGGTCCTACAATGAGCAGTTCTTC
CASSQDFGGRRSYNEQFF
>TRBJ2-7|TRBD2|TRBV11-2
TGTGCCAGCAGCTTAATGAAGGGACTAGCGTTAACCTACGAGCAGTACTTC
CASSLMKGLALTYEQYF
>TRBJ2-1|-|TRBV4-1
TGCGCCAGCAGCCAGGCTACTAGTGCTGGCTACAATGAGCAGTTCTTC
CASSQATSAGYNEQFF
>TRBJ1-5|-|TRBV5-5
TGTGCCAGCAGCCTGGGAGGGAGTCAAAATCAGCCCCAGCATTTT
CASSLGGSQNQPQHF
>TRBJ2-3|-|TRBV6-2/TRBV6-3
TGTGCCAGCAGCTCCAGGCGGGCTGGGTCAGATACGCAGTATTTT
CASSSRRAGSDTQYF
>TRBJ1-5|TRBD1|TRBV6-5
TGTGCCAGCAGGAAGACAGGGGGTGGGAATCAGCCCCAGCATTTT
CASRKTGGGNQPQHF